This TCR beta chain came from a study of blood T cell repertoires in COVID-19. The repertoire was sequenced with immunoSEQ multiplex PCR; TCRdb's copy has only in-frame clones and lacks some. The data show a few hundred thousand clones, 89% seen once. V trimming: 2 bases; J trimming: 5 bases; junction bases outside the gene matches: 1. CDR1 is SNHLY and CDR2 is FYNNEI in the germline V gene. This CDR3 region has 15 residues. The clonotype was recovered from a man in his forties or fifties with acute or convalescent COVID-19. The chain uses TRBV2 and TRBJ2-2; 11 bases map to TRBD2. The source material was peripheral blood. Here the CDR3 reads CASSETSGGTGELFF. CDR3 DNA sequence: TGTGCCAGCAGTGAAACTAGCGGGGGAACCGGGGAGCTGTTTTTT.